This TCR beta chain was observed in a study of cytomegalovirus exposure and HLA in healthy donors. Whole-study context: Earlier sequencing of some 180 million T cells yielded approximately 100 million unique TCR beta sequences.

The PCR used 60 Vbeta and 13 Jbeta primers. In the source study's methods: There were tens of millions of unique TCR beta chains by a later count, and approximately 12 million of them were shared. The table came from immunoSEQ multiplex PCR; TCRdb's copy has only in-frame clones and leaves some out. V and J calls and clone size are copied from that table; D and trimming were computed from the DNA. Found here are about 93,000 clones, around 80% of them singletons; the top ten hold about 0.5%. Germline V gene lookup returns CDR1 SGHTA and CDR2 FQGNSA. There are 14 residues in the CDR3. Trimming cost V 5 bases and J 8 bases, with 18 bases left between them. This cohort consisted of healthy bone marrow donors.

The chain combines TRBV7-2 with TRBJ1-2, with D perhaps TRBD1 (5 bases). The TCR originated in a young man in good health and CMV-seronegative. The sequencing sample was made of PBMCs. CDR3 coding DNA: TGTGCCAGCAGCACGATGATGGGGGGGTGCGGCTACACCTTC. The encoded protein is CASSTMMGGCGYTF.